This T cell receptor beta chain was captured by sequencing in a study of response to subunit inactivated influenza vaccine. The CDR3 is made up of 13 amino acids. From germline, CDR1 is SGHDT and CDR2 YYEEEE. V shed 4 bases and J shed 14 bases, with 18 bases lying between them. TCRdb itself ran the RT-PCR reads through MiXCR, one entry per CDR3 protein. The profile shows approximately 700,000 distinct CDR3 sequences, about 15% of them singletons. This receptor was identified in a man in his forties or fifties who received an inactivated influenza vaccine. The starting material was PBMCs from blood, obtained approximately 15 days before vaccination. V and J are TRBV5-6 and TRBJ1-4; possibly TRBD1 for D (6 bases). The CDR3 region is CASSLQGTVRLFF. CDR3 bases: TGTGCCAGCAGCCTACAGGGTACGGTGAGGCTGTTTTTT.